Reported below is one TCR beta chain. This entry belongs to a study of blood T cells in healthy people across ages. A second PCR, run for roughly 7 to 11 cycles, used a sample-barcoded 5' primer plus a J-beta primer mix. TCRdb processed the 5' RACE reads anew with MiXCR; each CDR3 protein has one entry. The sample holds 1.5 million to 2 million distinct CDR3 sequences, approximately 50% seen once. CDR1 and CDR2 (germline): SGHTA, FQGNSA. V shed 7 bases and J 0 bases; nucleotides not matched to a gene: 14. The CDR3 extends over 18 amino acids. The chain is built from TRBV7-2 and TRBJ2-5, with TRBD2 matching 10 bases. The sequencing input was blood. This receptor was taken from a middle-aged woman in good health. CDR3 nucleotides: TGTGCCAGCACCATTCCGACTAGCGGGTACCGGTACCAAGAGACCCAGTACTTC. It encodes CASTIPTSGYRYQETQYF.